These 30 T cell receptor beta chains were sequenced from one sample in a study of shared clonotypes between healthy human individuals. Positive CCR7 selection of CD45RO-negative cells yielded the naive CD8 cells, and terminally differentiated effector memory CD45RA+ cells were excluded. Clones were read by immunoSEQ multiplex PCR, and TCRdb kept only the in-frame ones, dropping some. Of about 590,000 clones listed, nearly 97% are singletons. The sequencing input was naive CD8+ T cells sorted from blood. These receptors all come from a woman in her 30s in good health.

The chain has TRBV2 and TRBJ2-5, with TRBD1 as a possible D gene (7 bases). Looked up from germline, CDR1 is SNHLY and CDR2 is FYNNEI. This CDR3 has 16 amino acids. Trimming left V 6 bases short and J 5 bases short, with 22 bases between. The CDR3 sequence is CASRPRRDSTGETQYF. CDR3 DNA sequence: TGTGCCAGCAGGCCACGGCGGGACAGCACCGGGGAGACCCAGTACTTC.

As DNA, the CDR3 is TGCGCCAGCAGCCAGCGACTAGCGGGAGATTACGAGCAGTACTTC. Translated: CASSQRLAGDYEQYF. This chain links TRBV4-1 with TRBJ2-5; TRBD2 aligns across 12 bases. The J call may be mistaken, given a closer DNA end match to TRBJ2-7. Germline V lookup: CDR1 MGHRA, CDR2 YSYEKL. This CDR3 contains 15 residues.

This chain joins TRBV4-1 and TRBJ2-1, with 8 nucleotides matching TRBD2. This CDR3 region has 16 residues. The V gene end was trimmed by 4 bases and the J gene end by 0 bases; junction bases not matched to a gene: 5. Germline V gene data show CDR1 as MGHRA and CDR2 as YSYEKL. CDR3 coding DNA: TGCGCCAGCAGCCCTTTAGCGGGGAGCTCCTACAATGAGCAGTTCTTC. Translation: CASSPLAGSSYNEQFF.

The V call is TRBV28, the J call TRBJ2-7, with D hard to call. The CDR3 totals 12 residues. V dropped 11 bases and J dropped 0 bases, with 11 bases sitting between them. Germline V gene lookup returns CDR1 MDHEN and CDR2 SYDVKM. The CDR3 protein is CASNPGSYEQYF. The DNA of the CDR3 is TGTGCCTCCAATCCCGGCTCCTACGAGCAGTACTTC.

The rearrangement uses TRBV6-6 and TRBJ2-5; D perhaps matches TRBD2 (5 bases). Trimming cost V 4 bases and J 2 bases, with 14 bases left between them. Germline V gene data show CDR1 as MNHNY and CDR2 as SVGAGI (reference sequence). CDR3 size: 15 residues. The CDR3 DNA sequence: TGTGCCAGCAGTTCCGAGTTCCCGGGGCAAGAGACCCAGTACTTC. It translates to CASSSEFPGQETQYF.

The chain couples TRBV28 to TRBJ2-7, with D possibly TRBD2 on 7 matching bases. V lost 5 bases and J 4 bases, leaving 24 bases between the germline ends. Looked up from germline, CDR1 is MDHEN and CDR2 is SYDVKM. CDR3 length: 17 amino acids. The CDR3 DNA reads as TGTGCCAGCAGTACAGGGACGGGAGGTAGGCTAGGGTACGAGCAGTACTTC. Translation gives CASSTGTGGRLGYEQYF.

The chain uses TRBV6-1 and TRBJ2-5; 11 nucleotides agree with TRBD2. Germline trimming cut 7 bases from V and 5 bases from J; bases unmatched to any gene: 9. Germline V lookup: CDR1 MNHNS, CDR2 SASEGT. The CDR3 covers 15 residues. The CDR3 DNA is TGTGCCAGCACCGGACTAGCGGGCGGCCGGGAGACCCAGTACTTC. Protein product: CASTGLAGGRETQYF.

The CDR3 is CASSQHPVRLNTEAFF. CDR3 DNA sequence: TGTGCCAGCAGCCAACATCCGGTGCGGCTGAACACTGAAGCTTTCTTT. This chain links TRBV14 with TRBJ1-1; no reliable D call. Trimming took 2 bases from V and 0 from J, leaving 13 bases between them. Per germline, CDR1 SGHDN and CDR2 FVKESK. The CDR3 covers 16 residues. Full variable domain (missing parts from reference TRBV14 and TRBJ1-1): EAGVTQFPSHSVIEKGQTVTLRCDPISGHDNLYWYRRVMGKEIKFLLHFVKESKQDESGMPNNRFLAERTGGTYSTLKVQPAELEDSGVYFCASSQHPVRLNTEAFFGQGTRLTVV.

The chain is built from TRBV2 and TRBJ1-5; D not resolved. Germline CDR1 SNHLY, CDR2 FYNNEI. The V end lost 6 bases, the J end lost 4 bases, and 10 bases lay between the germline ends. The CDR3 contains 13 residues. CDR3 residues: CASSNSGNQPQHF. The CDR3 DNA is TGTGCCAGCAGCAATTCTGGAAATCAGCCCCAGCATTTT.

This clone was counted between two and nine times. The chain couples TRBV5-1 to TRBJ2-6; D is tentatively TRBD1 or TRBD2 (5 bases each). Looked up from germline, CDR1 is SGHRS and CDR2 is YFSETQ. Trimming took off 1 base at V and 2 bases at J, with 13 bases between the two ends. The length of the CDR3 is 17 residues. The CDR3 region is CASSLRGAGTGANVLTF. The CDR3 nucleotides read TGCGCCAGCAGCTTGAGAGGGGCCGGGACTGGGGCCAACGTCCTGACTTTC.

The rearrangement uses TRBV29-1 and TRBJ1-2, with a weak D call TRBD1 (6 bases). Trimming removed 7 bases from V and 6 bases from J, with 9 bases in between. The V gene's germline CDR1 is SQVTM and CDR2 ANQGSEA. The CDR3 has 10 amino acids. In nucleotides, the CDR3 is TGCAGCGCTGCAGGGGATGGCTACACCTTC. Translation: CSAAGDGYTF.

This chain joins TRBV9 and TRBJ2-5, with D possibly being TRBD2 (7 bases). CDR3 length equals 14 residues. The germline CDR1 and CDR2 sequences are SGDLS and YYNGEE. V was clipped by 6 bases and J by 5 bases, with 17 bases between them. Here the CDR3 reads CASTRWGGVETQYF. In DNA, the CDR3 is TGTGCCAGCACCCGGTGGGGGGGCGTGGAGACCCAGTACTTC.

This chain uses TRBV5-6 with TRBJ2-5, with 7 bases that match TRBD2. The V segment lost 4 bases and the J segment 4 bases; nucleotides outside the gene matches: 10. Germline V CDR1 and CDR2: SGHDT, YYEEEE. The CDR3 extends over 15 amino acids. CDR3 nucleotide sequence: TGTGCCAGCAGCCCAGTGGCGGGAGAGGGAGAGACCCAGTACTTC. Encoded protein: CASSPVAGEGETQYF.

In nucleotides, the CDR3 is TGTGCCACAAAATCCGGGACCTACGACGGCGAGCAGTACTTC. Residues: CATKSGTYDGEQYF. The chain has TRBV15 and TRBJ2-7; D tentatively reads TRBD1 or TRBD2 (5 bases each). The germline V and J ends were trimmed by 9 bases and 6 bases, with 21 bases remaining between them. The CDR3 length is 14 residues. Germline V CDR1 and CDR2: LNHNV, YYDKDF (reference sequence).

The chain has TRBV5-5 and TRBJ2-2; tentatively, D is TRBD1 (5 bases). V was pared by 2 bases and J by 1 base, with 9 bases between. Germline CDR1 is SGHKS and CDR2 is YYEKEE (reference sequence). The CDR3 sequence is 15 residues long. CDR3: CASSFPDRNTGELFF. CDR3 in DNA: TGTGCCAGCAGCTTCCCAGACAGGAACACCGGGGAGCTGTTTTTT.

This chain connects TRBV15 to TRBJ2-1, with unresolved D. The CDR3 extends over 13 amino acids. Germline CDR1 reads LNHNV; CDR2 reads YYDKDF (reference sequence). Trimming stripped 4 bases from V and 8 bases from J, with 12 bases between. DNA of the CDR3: TGTGCCACCAGCACCTTGATGGACCATGAGCAGTTCTTC. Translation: CATSTLMDHEQFF.

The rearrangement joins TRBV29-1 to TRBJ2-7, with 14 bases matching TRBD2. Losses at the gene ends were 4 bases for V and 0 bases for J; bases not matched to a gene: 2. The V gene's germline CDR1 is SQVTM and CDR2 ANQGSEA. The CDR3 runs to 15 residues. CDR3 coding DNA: TGCAGCGTTGGGACTAGCGGGGGGAGCTCCTACGAGCAGTACTTC. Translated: CSVGTSGGSSYEQYF.

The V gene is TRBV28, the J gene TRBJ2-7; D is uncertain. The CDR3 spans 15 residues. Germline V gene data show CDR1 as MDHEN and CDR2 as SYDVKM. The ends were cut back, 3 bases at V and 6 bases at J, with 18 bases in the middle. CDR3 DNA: TGTGCCAGCAGTTTGGGCAGAATAGAGATAGGCGAGCAGTACTTC. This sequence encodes CASSLGRIEIGEQYF.

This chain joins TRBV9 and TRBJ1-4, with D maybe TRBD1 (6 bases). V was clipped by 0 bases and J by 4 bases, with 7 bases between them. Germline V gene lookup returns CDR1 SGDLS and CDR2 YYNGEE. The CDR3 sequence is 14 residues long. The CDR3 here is CASSVVGGNEKLFF. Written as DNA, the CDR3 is TGTGCCAGCAGCGTAGTAGGGGGTAATGAAAAACTGTTTTTT.

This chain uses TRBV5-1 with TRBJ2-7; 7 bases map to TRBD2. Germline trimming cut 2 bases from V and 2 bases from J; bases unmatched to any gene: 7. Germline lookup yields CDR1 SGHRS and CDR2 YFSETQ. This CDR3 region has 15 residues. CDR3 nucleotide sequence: TGCGCCAGCAGCTTAGGACTAGGCTCGACCTACGAGCAGTACTTC. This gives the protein CASSLGLGSTYEQYF.

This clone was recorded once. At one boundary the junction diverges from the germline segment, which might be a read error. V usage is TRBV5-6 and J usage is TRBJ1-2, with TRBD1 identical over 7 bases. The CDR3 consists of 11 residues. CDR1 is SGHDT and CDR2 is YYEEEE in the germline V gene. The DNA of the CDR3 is TGTGCCAGCAGCTTGACTGGACAGGTTTCATTC. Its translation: CASSLTGQVSF.

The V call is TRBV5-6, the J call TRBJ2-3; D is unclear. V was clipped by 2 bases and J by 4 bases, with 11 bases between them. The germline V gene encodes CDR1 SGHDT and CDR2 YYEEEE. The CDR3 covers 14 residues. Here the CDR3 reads CASSFLDVADTQYF. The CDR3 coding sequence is TGTGCCAGCAGCTTCCTAGACGTCGCAGATACGCAGTATTTT. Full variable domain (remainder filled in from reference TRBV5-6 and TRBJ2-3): DAGVTQSPTHLIKTRGQQVTLRCSPKSGHDTVSWYQQALGQGPQFIFQYYEEEERQRGNFPDRFSGHQFPNYSSELNVNALLLGDSALYLCASSFLDVADTQYFGPGTRLTVL.

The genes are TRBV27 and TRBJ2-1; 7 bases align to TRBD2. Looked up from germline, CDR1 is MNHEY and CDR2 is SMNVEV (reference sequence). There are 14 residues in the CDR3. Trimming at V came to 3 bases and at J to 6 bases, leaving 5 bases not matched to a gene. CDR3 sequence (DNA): TGTGCCAGCAGTTTGGAAGCTAGCGGCAATGAGCAGTTCTTC. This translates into CASSLEASGNEQFF.

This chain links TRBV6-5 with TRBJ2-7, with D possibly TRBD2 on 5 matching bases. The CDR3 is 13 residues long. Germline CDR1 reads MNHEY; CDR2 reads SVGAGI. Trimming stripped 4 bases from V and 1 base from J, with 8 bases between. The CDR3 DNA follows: TGTGCCAGCAGTTCCGGGGAATCCTACGAGCAGTACTTC. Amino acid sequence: CASSSGESYEQYF.

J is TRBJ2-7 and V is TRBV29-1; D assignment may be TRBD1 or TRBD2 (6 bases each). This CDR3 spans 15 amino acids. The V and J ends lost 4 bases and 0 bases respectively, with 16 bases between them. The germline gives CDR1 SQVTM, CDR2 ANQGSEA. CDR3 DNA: TGCAGCGTTGGCCTTGCGTGGGGGGCCTCCTACGAGCAGTACTTC. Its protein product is CSVGLAWGASYEQYF.

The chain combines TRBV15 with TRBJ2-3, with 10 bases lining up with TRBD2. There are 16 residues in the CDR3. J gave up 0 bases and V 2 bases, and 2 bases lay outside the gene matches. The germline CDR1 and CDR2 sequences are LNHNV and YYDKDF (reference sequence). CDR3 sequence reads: CATSRTSGTSTDTQYF. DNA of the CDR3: TGTGCCACCAGCAGAACTAGCGGGACTAGCACAGATACGCAGTATTTT.

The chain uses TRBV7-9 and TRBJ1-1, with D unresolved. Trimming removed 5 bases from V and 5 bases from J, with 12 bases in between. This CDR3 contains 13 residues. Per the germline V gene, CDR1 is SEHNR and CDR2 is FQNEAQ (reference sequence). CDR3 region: CASSTDEITEAFF. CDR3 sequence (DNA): TGTGCCAGCAGCACTGACGAAATAACTGAAGCTTTCTTT.

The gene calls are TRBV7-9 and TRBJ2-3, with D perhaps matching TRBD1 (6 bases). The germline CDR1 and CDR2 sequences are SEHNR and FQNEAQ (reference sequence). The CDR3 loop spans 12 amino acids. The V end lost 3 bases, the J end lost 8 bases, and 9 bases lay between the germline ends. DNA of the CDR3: TGTGCCAGCAGCTTTCAGGGGTCTACGCAGTATTTT. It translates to CASSFQGSTQYF.

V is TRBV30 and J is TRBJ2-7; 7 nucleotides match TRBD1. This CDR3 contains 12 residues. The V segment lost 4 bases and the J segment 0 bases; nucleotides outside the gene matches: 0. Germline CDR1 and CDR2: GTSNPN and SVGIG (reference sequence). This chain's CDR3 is CAWTGGSYEQYF. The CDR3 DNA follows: TGTGCCTGGACAGGGGGCTCCTACGAGCAGTACTTC.

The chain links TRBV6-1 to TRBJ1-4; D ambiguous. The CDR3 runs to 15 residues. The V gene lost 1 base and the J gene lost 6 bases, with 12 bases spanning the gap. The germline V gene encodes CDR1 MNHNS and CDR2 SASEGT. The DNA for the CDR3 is TGTGCCAGCAGTGAAGATCCGATCCTGGATGAAAAACTGTTTTTT. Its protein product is CASSEDPILDEKLFF.